Shown below are 17 T cell receptor beta chains from a single sample sequenced in a study of cytomegalovirus exposure and HLA in healthy donors. PCR was performed using 60 Vbeta and 13 Jbeta primers. TCRdb's copy holds only in-frame clones and misses some; the assay was immunoSEQ multiplex PCR. The profile covers some 180,000 clones, with 76% appearing a single time and around 1.5% taken by the ten largest. The sequencing input was PBMCs. The source of these receptors is a man between 18 and 29 years old in good health and CMV-seronegative.

The V call is TRBV6-1, the J call TRBJ2-7; 8 bases map to TRBD2. J gave up 3 bases and V 11 bases, and 12 bases lay outside the gene matches. This CDR3 has 14 amino acids. Germline loops: CDR1 MNHNS, CDR2 SASEGT. The CDR3 coding sequence is TGTGCCGCCAGGGGCCTAGCGGGTCGCTACGAGCAGTACTTC. It codes for CAARGLAGRYEQYF.

This chain joins TRBV9 and TRBJ1-2; TRBD1 matches at 10 bases. The CDR3 consists of 13 residues. The V segment lost 4 bases and the J segment 7 bases; nucleotides outside the gene matches: 4. Germline lookup yields CDR1 SGDLS and CDR2 YYNGEE. CDR3 amino acids: CASSSRDRGGYTF. The CDR3 region has the DNA TGTGCCAGCAGCTCCCGGGACAGGGGTGGCTACACCTTC.

The gene calls are TRBV4-1 and TRBJ2-3; 10 positions agree with TRBD2. This CDR3 spans 15 amino acids. Germline CDR1 MGHRA, CDR2 YSYEKL. With 8 bases clipped from V and 1 base from J, the junction kept 6 bases outside the gene matches. CDR3: CASGTLAGGTDTQYF. The CDR3 nucleotides are TGCGCCAGCGGTACTCTAGCGGGGGGCACAGATACGCAGTATTTT.

This clone was picked up a small number of times. The chain joins TRBV9 to TRBJ2-7; 7 bases map to TRBD2. Germline CDR1 and CDR2: SGDLS and YYNGEE. V shed 3 bases and J 5 bases; nucleotides not matched to a gene: 8. This CDR3 has 14 amino acids. The CDR3 sequence is CASSASRELHEQYF. The CDR3 nucleotides read TGTGCCAGCAGCGCGTCGCGGGAGCTCCACGAGCAGTACTTC.

J is TRBJ1-1 and V is TRBV6-1, with D possibly TRBD1 on 6 matching bases. V lost 1 base and J 3 bases, leaving 6 bases between the germline ends. CDR1 and CDR2 from the germline V gene are MNHNS and SASEGT. This CDR3 is built from 13 residues. The CDR3 spells CASSEDRDTEAFF. As DNA, the CDR3 is TGTGCCAGCAGTGAAGACAGGGACACTGAAGCTTTCTTT.

The chain has TRBV30 and TRBJ1-6; D is unclear. V was clipped by 5 bases and J by 1 base, with 12 bases between them. The germline CDR1 and CDR2 sequences are GTSNPN and SVGIG (reference sequence). The CDR3 has 15 residues. CDR3 DNA: TGTGCCTGGGACCCAATCGGGTCCTATAATTCACCCCTCCACTTT. Its protein product is CAWDPIGSYNSPLHF. The complete variable domain, with remaining parts taken from reference TRBV30 and TRBJ1-6, reads SQTIHQWPATLVQPVGSPLSLECTVEGTSNPNLYWYRQAAGRGLQLLFYSVGIGQISSEVPQNLSASRPQDRQFILSSKKLLLSDSGFYLCAWDPIGSYNSPLHFGNGTRLTVT.

The rearrangement links TRBV13 to TRBJ1-3; D gene uncertain. V was shortened by 1 base and J by 0 bases, with 4 bases between the two germline ends. Germline CDR1 reads PRHDT; CDR2 reads FYEKMQ (reference sequence). CDR3 size: 14 residues. In DNA form, the CDR3 reads TGTGCCAGCAGCTTAGACAGCTCTGGAAACACCATATATTTT. Translating it yields CASSLDSSGNTIYF.

This chain joins TRBV5-1 and TRBJ2-1; a weak D match, TRBD1 (7 bases). CDR1 SGHRS and CDR2 YFSETQ come from the germline V gene. CDR3 length equals 15 residues. Trimming pared 6 bases from V and 8 bases from J, leaving 21 bases between. CDR3 coding DNA: TGCGCCAGCACCCCGTCCCTGACTAGGGGGCATGAGCAGTTCTTC. It is translated as CASTPSLTRGHEQFF. The full variable domain, completed using reference TRBV5-1 and TRBJ2-1, is KAGVTQTPRYLIKTRGQQVTLSCSPISGHRSVSWYQQTPGQGLQFLFEYFSETQRNKGNFPGRFSGRQFSNSRSEMNVSTLELGDSALYLCASTPSLTRGHEQFFGPGTRLTVL.

This clone was counted between two and nine times. The CDR3, as DNA: TGTGCCAGCAGTTACTCGACTAGCGGGAGGTGCGAGCAGTACTTC. Protein product: CASSYSTSGRCEQYF. This chain links TRBV6-5 with TRBJ2-7; 13 nucleotides match TRBD2. Unmatched junction bases numbered 2, after V lost 0 bases and J lost 6 bases. This CDR3 region has 15 residues. Germline lookup yields CDR1 MNHEY and CDR2 SVGAGI.

The genes are TRBV6-5 and TRBJ2-7; D is possibly TRBD2 (6 bases). The V end was cut by 4 bases, the J end by 1 base, with 14 bases between. CDR1 is MNHEY, CDR2 SVGAGI, per germline. This CDR3 spans 15 amino acids. The CDR3 here is CASSSPAGRSYEQYF. CDR3 in DNA: TGTGCCAGCAGTTCCCCGGCAGGGAGGTCCTACGAGCAGTACTTC.

The gene calls are TRBV7-9 and TRBJ2-7; D unresolved. The germline V gene encodes CDR1 SEHNR and CDR2 FQNEAQ (reference sequence). Deletions cut 10 bases from V and 6 bases from J, with 10 bases between. This CDR3 region has 10 residues. The chain's CDR3 is CATSSREQYF. The CDR3 nucleotides are TGTGCCACCAGTTCTCGCGAGCAGTACTTC. The complete variable domain, with remaining parts taken from reference TRBV7-9 and TRBJ2-7, reads DTGVSQNPRHKITKRGQNVTFRCDPISEHNRLYWYRQTLGQGPEFLTYFQNEAQLEKSRLLSDRFSAERPKGSFSTLEIQRTEQGDSAMYLCATSSREQYFGPGTRLTVT.

The J gene is TRBJ2-3, the V gene TRBV7-2; D might be TRBD1 (5 bases). Germline V gives CDR1 SGHTA, CDR2 FQGNSA. V was clipped by 6 bases and J by 1 base, with 5 bases between them. CDR3 size: 12 residues. This CDR3 is CASRQGTDTQYF. In DNA, the CDR3 is TGTGCCAGCAGACAGGGCACAGATACGCAGTATTTT.

The rearrangement uses TRBV28 and TRBJ2-7, with 13 bases identical to TRBD2. The CDR3 is made up of 14 amino acids. Germline CDR1 is MDHEN and CDR2 is SYDVKM. Trimming at V came to 6 bases and at J to 4 bases, leaving 3 bases not matched to a gene. In nucleotides, the CDR3 is TGTGCCAGCAGACGGACTAGCGGGGGTTACGAGCAGTACTTC. It encodes CASRRTSGGYEQYF.

The chain uses TRBV7-6 and TRBJ2-7, with 16 bases lining up with TRBD2. V gave up 1 base and J gave up 6 bases; unmatched junction bases: 3. The CDR3 has 16 amino acids. The germline CDR1 and CDR2 sequences are SGHVS and FNYEAQ. This CDR3 is CASSLGGTSGRGEQYF. The CDR3 DNA sequence: TGTGCCAGCAGCTTAGGTGGGACTAGCGGGAGGGGCGAGCAGTACTTC.

This clone appeared a single time. The chain employs TRBV27 and TRBJ2-7; a weak D match, TRBD1 (6 bases). The DNA end is more similar to TRBJ2-4, so the J call may be wrong. This CDR3 comprises 14 residues. The germline V gene encodes CDR1 MNHEY and CDR2 SMNVEV (reference sequence). CDR3 residues: CASSSTGTASIQYF. The DNA of the CDR3 is TGTGCCAGCAGTTCCACAGGGACCGCGAGCATTCAGTACTTC.

The table lists this clone with a few counts. Written as DNA, the CDR3 is TGTGCCAGCAAGGACGTAACCTCGAGGGGGGCTTTCTTT. Its protein product is CASKDVTSRGAFF. The genes are TRBV6-1 and TRBJ1-1; possibly TRBD1 for D (6 bases). CDR3 size: 13 residues. V was cut by 7 bases and J by 11 bases, with 20 bases left in between. CDR1 is MNHNS, CDR2 SASEGT, per germline.

This clone has a handful of counts. This chain connects TRBV5-6 to TRBJ2-5, with D maybe TRBD1 (6 bases). Germline loops: CDR1 SGHDT, CDR2 YYEEEE. V gave up 2 bases and J gave up 5 bases, with 19 bases separating them. The CDR3 is 16 residues long. CDR3 nucleotide sequence: TGTGCCAGCAGCTTCAACACAGCAGGGGTGCGGGAGACCCAGTACTTC. Translation: CASSFNTAGVRETQYF. The entire variable domain, with the rest obtained from reference TRBV5-6 and TRBJ2-5, is as follows: DAGVTQSPTHLIKTRGQQVTLRCSPKSGHDTVSWYQQALGQGPQFIFQYYEEEERQRGNFPDRFSGHQFPNYSSELNVNALLLGDSALYLCASSFNTAGVRETQYFGPGTRLLVL.